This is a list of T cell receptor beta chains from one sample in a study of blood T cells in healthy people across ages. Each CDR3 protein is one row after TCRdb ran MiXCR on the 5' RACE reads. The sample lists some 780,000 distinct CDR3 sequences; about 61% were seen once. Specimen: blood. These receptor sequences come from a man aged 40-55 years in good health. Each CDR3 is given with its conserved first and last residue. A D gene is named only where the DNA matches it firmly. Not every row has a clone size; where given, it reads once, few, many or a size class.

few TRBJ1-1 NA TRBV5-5 TGTGCCAGCAGCGGAAGGACGGCCAACACTGAAGCTTTCTTT CASSGRTANTEAFF
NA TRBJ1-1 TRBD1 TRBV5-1 TGCGCCAGCAGCTGGGACGGCAGGGGGTGGGAAGCTTTCTTT CASSWDGRGWEAFF
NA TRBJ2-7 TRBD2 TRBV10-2 TGCGCCAGCAGTGAGATTAGCGGGATCCCCTACGAGCAGTACTTC CASSEISGIPYEQYF
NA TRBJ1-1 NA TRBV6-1 TGTGCCAGCAGTGAAGCCCCCAGCTCCGGTGAAGCTTTCTTT CASSEAPSSGEAFF
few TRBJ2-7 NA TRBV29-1 TGCAGCGTTGGGGGTGAATACGAGCAGTACTTC CSVGGEYEQYF
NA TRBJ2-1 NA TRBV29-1 TGCAGCGTTGATAGGCTAGCAACTAAGGGGCACAATGAGCAGTTCTTC CSVDRLATKGHNEQFF
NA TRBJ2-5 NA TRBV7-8 TGTGCCAGCAGCTTAAGGATGATCAGCGGCGGCTATGAGCAGTACTTC CASSLRMISGGYEQYF
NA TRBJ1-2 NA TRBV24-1 TGTGCCACCAGTGAAGGACAGTGGGATGGCTACACCTTC CATSEGQWDGYTF
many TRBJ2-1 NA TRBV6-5 TGTGCCAGCAGTGACACCGTACAAGAACGGCGGTTCTTC CASSDTVQERRFF
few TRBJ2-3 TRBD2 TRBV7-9 TGTGCCAGCCCCAACTCGGCTAGCGGGGGGATGTCTAGCCTGGCTACGCAGTATTTT CASPNSASGGMSSLATQYF
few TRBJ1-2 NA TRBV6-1 TGTGCCAGCAGTGAATCGGAACCTTATGGCTACACCTTC CASSESEPYGYTF
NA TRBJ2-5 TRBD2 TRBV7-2 TGTTCCAGCAGCCGTACTAGCGGGGTGGCCGGACAGACCCAGTACTTC CSSSRTSGVAGQTQYF
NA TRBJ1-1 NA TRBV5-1 TGCGCCAGCAGCTTGGTCAGTTACACTGAAGCTTTCTTT CASSLVSYTEAFF
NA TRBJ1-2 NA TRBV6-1 TGTGCCAGCAGTCAAAGTAGTCAGACCACGCGTGCCACCTTC CASSQSSQTTRATF
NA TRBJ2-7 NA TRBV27 TGTGCCGGCACCAACCCGGGACAAGAATACGAGCAGTACTTC CAGTNPGQEYEQYF
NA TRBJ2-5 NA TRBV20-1 TGCAGTGCTATATTGGTACAGCGCCAAGAGACCCAGTACTTC CSAILVQRQETQYF
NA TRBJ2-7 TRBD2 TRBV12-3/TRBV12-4 TGTGCCAGCAGGACGGGACTAGCGGGAGACGAGCAGTACTTC CASRTGLAGDEQYF
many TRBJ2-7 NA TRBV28 TGTGCCAGCAGTCCTGGACCGACCTACGAGCAGTACTTC CASSPGPTYEQYF
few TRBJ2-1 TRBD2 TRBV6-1 TGTGCCAGCGCCTACCTCGGACTAGCGGGAGGGCCAACGGAGTCCTACAATGAGCAGTTCTTC CASAYLGLAGGPTESYNEQFF
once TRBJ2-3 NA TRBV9 TGTGCCAGCAGCGTAGACGTGAGGGGAATCGTCACAGATACGCAGTATTTT CASSVDVRGIVTDTQYF
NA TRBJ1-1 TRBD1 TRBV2 TGTGCCAGCACCGAGACGGGACAGAGGAACACTGAAGCTTTCTTT CASTETGQRNTEAFF
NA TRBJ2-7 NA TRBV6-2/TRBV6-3 TGTGCCAGCAGTTACGGGAGACAGAGGACCGACGAGCAGTACTTC CASSYGRQRTDEQYF
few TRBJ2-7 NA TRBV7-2 TGTGCCAGCAGCTTCCTTAACTACGAGCAGTACTTC CASSFLNYEQYF
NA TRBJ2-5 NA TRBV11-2 TGTGCCAGCAGCTTAGTGCAGGGGACGGAGACCCAGTACTTC CASSLVQGTETQYF
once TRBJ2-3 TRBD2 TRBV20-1 TGCAGTGCAACTTATAGCGGGGAGGCAGATACGCAGTATTTT CSATYSGEADTQYF
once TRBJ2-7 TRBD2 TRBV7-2 TGTGCCAGCAGCCTCTTCGGGGGGGGCGAGCAGTACTTC CASSLFGGGEQYF
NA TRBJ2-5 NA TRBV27 TGTGCCAGCAGTTTGGTCAGGCTAGGCGCGGATGAGCAGTACTTC CASSLVRLGADEQYF
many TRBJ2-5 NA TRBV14 TGTGCCAGCAGCCAAGATCTGGGAAAGACCCAGTACTTC CASSQDLGKTQYF
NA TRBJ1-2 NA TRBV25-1 TGTGCCAGCAGTGAATTGGGCCAGTATGGCTACACCTTC CASSELGQYGYTF
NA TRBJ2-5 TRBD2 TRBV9 TGTGCCAGCAGCGCCCAAGCGCTAGCGGTCCTAAAGACCCAGTACTTC CASSAQALAVLKTQYF
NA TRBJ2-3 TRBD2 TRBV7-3 TGTGCCAGCAGCCCGAATATAGCGGGGGGAACAGATACGCAGTATTTT CASSPNIAGGTDTQYF
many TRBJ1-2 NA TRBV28 TGTGCCAGCACCAAAACCGGCACTAGGGGAGGCGGCTACACCTTC CASTKTGTRGGGYTF
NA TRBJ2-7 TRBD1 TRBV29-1 TGCAGCGCAGGACCAGGGGGCAACTACGAGCAGTACTTC CSAGPGGNYEQYF
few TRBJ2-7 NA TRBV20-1 TGCAGTGCTTGGGACACCAACTACGAGCAGTACTTC CSAWDTNYEQYF
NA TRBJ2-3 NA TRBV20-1 TGCAGTGCTAGAGAGTCGGGCATTAGCACAGATACGCAGTATTTT CSARESGISTDTQYF
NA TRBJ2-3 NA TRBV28 TGTGCCAGCAGATGGGATGGTACAGATACGCAGTATTTT CASRWDGTDTQYF
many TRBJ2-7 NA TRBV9 TGTGCCAGCAGCGTAGCTCTTGCTAGCCCCTACGAGCAGTACTTC CASSVALASPYEQYF
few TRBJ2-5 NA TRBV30 TGTGCCTGGCTTGACAGGGAGACCCAGTACTTC CAWLDRETQYF
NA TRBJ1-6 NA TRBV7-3 TGTGCCAGCAGCTTTTCGGGCGGTGGTGGAAAAGATTCACCCCTCCACTTT CASSFSGGGGKDSPLHF
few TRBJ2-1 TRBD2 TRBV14 TGTGCCAGCAGCCAAGTGGGACTAGCGGGAAATAATGAGCAGTTCTTC CASSQVGLAGNNEQFF
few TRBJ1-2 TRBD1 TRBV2 TGTGCCAGCAGGGGGGGACAGGGGACTCCTAACTATGGCTACACCTTC CASRGGQGTPNYGYTF
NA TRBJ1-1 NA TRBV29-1 TGCAGCGGGAGAGTTGCCCGGGACACTGAAGCTTTCTTT CSGRVARDTEAFF
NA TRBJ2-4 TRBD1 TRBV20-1 TGCAGTGCTAGGACAGGGGCCAAAAACATTCAGTACTTC CSARTGAKNIQYF
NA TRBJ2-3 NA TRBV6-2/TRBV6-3 TGTGCCAGCAGTCCCCCTTATACTCATACGCAGTATTTT CASSPPYTHTQYF
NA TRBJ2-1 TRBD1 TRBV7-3 TGTGCCAGCAGCTGGGACCGGGACAGGGTCAATGAGCAGTTCTTC CASSWDRDRVNEQFF
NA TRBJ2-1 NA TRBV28 TGTGCCAGCAGTTTACCTGAAGGGGTCAATGAGCAGTTCTTC CASSLPEGVNEQFF
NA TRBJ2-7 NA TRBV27 TGTGCCAGCAGTTTCAGCCAGGGACCCTACGAGCAGTACTTC CASSFSQGPYEQYF
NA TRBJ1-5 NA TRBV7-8 TGTGCCAGCAGCTTAAGTCAGGGACCGGGGACCCAGCATTTT CASSLSQGPGTQHF
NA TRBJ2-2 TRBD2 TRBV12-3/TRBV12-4 TGTGCCAGCAGAACCGGGACTAGCGGTACCGGGGAGCTGTTTTTT CASRTGTSGTGELFF
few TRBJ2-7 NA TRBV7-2 TGTGCCAGCAGCTTAGCTTGGGGGCCGTACGAGCAGTACTTC CASSLAWGPYEQYF
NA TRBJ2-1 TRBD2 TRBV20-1 TGCAGTGCTAGTGGGGGACCCGGGACTAGTTCCTACGAGCAGTTCTTC CSASGGPGTSSYEQFF
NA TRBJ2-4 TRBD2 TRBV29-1 TGCAGCGTTGGTCTAGCGGGAGGACAGCAGTACTTC CSVGLAGGQQYF